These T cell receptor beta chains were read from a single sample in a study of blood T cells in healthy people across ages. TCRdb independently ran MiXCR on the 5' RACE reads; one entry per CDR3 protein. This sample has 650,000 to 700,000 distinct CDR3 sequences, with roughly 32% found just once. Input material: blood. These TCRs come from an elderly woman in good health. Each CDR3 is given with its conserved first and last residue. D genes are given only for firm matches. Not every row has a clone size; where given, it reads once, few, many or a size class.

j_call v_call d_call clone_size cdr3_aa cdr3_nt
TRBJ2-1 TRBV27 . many CASSFSGAQLKPYNEQFF TGTGCCAGCAGTTTTTCAGGGGCTCAACTGAAACCCTACAATGAGCAGTTCTTC
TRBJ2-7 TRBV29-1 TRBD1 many CSVLDRGEQYF TGCAGCGTTCTGGACAGGGGCGAGCAGTACTTC
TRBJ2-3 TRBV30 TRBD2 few CAWSPRGGLSTDTQYF TGTGCCTGGTCTCCCCGGGGGGGGCTGAGCACAGATACGCAGTATTTT
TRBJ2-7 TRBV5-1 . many CATSPSGIYEQYF TGCGCCACCAGCCCTTCCGGGATCTACGAGCAGTACTTC
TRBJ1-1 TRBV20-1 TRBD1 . CSARTDRGNTEAFF TGCAGTGCTAGAACGGACAGGGGTAACACTGAAGCTTTCTTT
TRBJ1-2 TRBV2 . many CASIGGEFFGYTF TGTGCCAGCATCGGGGGGGAATTCTTTGGCTACACCTTC
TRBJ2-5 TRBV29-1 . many CSVGTGILRGETQYF TGCAGCGTTGGAACCGGGATACTCAGGGGAGAGACCCAGTACTTC
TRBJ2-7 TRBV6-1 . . CAGSAKVQGASVYEQYF TGTGCCGGCAGTGCAAAGGTACAGGGCGCATCGGTCTACGAGCAGTACTTC
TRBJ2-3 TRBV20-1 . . CSAIRTGGDTQYF TGCAGTGCTATAAGGACTGGGGGAGATACGCAGTATTTT
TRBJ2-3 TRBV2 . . CASTRDLTDTQYF TGTGCCAGCACCAGGGACTTGACAGATACGCAGTATTTT
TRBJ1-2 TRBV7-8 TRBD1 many CASSRKTGGDDGYTF TGTGCCAGCAGCCGTAAGACAGGGGGCGACGATGGCTACACCTTC
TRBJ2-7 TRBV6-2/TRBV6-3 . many CASSYTLHQGNSYEQYF TGTGCCAGCAGTTACACACTACATCAGGGGAACTCCTACGAGCAGTACTTC
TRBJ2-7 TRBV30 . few CAWSTAENRDEQYF TGTGCCTGGAGCACTGCCGAGAACAGGGACGAGCAGTACTTC
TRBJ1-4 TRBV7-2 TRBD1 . CASSSQGGGIEKLFF TGTGCCAGCAGCAGTCAGGGGGGTGGCATTGAAAAACTGTTTTTT
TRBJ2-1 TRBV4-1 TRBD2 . CASSQDASMRDYLGRFF TGCGCCAGCAGCCAAGACGCCTCGATGCGGGACTACCTCGGGCGGTTCTTC
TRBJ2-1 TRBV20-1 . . CSARGTVNEQFF TGCAGTGCTAGAGGGACAGTCAATGAGCAGTTCTTC
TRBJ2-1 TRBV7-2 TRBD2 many CASSWELAGAGNEQFF TGTGCCAGCAGCTGGGAACTAGCGGGGGCTGGTAATGAGCAGTTCTTC
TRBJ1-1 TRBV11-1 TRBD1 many CASRARGQGATEAFF TGTGCCAGCAGAGCCCGCGGACAGGGGGCTACTGAAGCTTTCTTT
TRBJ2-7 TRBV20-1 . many CSAREIGPLYEQYF TGCAGTGCTAGAGAAATCGGGCCCCTCTACGAGCAGTACTTC
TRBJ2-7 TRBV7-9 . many CASSFSGGNEQYF TGTGCCAGCAGCTTTAGCGGCGGAAACGAGCAGTACTTC
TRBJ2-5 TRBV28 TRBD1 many CASSLTGEETQYF TGTGCCAGCAGCTTAACAGGGGAAGAGACCCAGTACTTC
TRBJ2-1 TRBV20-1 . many CSVSGSSNEQFF TGCAGTGTCTCGGGTTCGTCGAATGAGCAGTTCTTC
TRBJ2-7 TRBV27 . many CATSGQTYEQYF TGTGCCACCTCGGGGCAGACCTACGAGCAGTACTTC
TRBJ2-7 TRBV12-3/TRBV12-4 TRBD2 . CASSPSRLAGGEQYF TGTGCCAGCAGTCCCTCCAGACTAGCGGGAGGCGAGCAGTACTTC
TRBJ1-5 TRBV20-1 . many CSARGAGSNQPQHF TGCAGTGCTAGAGGAGCGGGGAGCAATCAGCCCCAGCATTTT
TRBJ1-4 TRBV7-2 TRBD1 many CASSVLQGQGNEKLFF TGTGCCAGCAGCGTACTTCAGGGACAGGGAAATGAAAAACTGTTTTTT
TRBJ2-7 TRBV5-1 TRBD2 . CASSRGDDSYEQYF TGCGCCAGCAGCCGGGGGGACGATTCCTACGAGCAGTACTTC
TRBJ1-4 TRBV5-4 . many CASSLDLGGEKLFF TGTGCCAGCAGCTTGGACTTAGGGGGTGAAAAACTGTTTTTT
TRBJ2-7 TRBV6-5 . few CASSYAASVPLQQYF TGTGCCAGCAGTTACGCAGCGAGCGTTCCCCTCCAGCAGTACTTC
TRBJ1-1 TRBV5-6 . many CASSLLQNTEAFF TGTGCCAGCAGCTTGTTACAGAATACTGAAGCTTTCTTT
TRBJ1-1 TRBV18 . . CASSSDRKTEAFF TGTGCCAGCTCATCGGACAGAAAAACTGAAGCTTTCTTT
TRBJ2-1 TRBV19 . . CASSISDNYNEQFF TGTGCCAGTAGTATTTCGGACAACTACAATGAGCAGTTCTTC
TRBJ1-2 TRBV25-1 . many CASSELGNYGYTF TGTGCCAGCAGTGAATTAGGGAACTATGGCTACACCTTC
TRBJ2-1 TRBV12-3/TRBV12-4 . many CASKTTENYEQFF TGTGCCAGCAAAACTACGGAGAACTATGAGCAGTTCTTC
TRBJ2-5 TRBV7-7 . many CASSPEFWETQYF TGTGCCAGCAGCCCCGAGTTTTGGGAGACCCAGTACTTC
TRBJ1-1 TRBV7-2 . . CASETGQPNTEAFF TGTGCCAGCGAAACCGGACAGCCGAACACTGAAGCTTTCTTT
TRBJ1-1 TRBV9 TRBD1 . CASSVALLGQGDTEAFF TGTGCCAGCAGCGTCGCCCTTTTGGGACAGGGTGACACTGAAGCTTTCTTT
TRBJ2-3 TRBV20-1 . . CSAVQSTDTQYF TGCAGTGCTGTACAGAGCACAGATACGCAGTATTTT
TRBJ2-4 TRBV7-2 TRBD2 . CASSHRAGGQNIQYF TGTGCCAGCAGCCATAGAGCGGGGGGGCAAAACATTCAGTACTTC
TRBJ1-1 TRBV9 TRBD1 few CASSAPGTEYTEAFF TGTGCCAGCAGCGCACCCGGGACAGAATACACTGAAGCTTTCTTT
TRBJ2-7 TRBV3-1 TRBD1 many CASSPLRDRVFYEQYF TGTGCCAGCAGCCCCCTCCGGGACAGGGTATTCTACGAGCAGTACTTC
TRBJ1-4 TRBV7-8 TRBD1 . CASSPRAGQGIEKLFF TGTGCCAGCAGCCCCAGGGCCGGACAGGGAATTGAAAAACTGTTTTTT
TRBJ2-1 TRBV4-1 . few CASSQNIGANEQFF TGCGCCAGCAGCCAAAATATAGGGGCGAATGAGCAGTTCTTC
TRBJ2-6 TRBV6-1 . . CASSAVGTWGSGANVLTF TGTGCCAGCAGTGCCGTCGGGACATGGGGATCTGGGGCCAACGTCCTGACTTTC
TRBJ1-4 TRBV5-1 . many CASSLEQVGANEKLFF TGCGCCAGCAGCTTGGAACAGGTGGGCGCGAATGAAAAACTGTTTTTT
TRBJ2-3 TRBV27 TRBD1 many CASSPDRARSTDTQYF TGTGCCAGCTCCCCAGACAGGGCGCGAAGCACAGATACGCAGTATTTT
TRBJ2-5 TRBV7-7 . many CASSSSNQETQYF TGTGCTAGCAGTTCGTCGAACCAAGAGACCCAGTACTTC
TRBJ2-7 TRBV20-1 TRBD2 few CSARGTSGRAGYEQYF TGCAGTGCTAGGGGGACTAGCGGGAGGGCGGGCTACGAGCAGTACTTC
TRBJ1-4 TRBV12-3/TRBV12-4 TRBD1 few CASSLRQGVTDEKLFF TGTGCCAGCAGTTTAAGACAGGGGGTGACGGATGAAAAACTGTTTTTT
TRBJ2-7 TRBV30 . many CAWSAGPGSYEQYF TGTGCCTGGAGTGCGGGCCCTGGCTCCTACGAGCAGTACTTC
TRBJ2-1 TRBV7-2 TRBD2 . CASRPGGASYNEQFF TGTGCCAGCAGGCCGGGGGGAGCTTCCTACAATGAGCAGTTCTTC
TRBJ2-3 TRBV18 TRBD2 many CASSPPLAAPDTQYF TGTGCCAGCTCACCACCGCTAGCGGCCCCAGATACGCAGTATTTT